These 9 T cell receptor beta chains came from one sample sequenced in a study of T cell changes during pregnancy in multiple sclerosis. Sequencing was performed with immunoSEQ multiplex PCR; in TCRdb, only in-frame clones are kept and a portion is missing. The sample consists of about 46,000 clones, 94% of them appearing once. The sample in question was CD8+ T cells from peripheral blood mononuclear cells, obtained in the first trimester of pregnancy. These receptors were obtained from a female donor with multiple sclerosis, enrolled in a pregnancy study.

This sequence joins TRBV18 and TRBJ2-7, with 10 nucleotides matching TRBD1. Germline values: CDR1 KGHSH, CDR2 LQKENI. This CDR3 comprises 16 residues. Unmatched junction bases numbered 8, after V lost 6 bases and J lost 0 bases. Written as DNA, the CDR3 is TGTGCCAGCTCCGGGACAGGGGATGGGAACTCCTACGAGCAGTACTTC. Amino acid sequence: CASSGTGDGNSYEQYF.

The chain carries TRBV7-2 and TRBJ1-2, with D uncertain. Trimming stripped 2 bases from V and 6 bases from J, with 10 bases between. The CDR3 consists of 13 residues. Germline V lookup: CDR1 SGHTA, CDR2 FQGNSA. CDR3 coding DNA: TGTGCCAGCAGCTTAAATTTGGCGGATGGCTACACCTTC. Translating gives CASSLNLADGYTF.

The chain couples TRBV9 to TRBJ2-3; 10 bases map to TRBD2. This CDR3 region has 18 residues. The V gene end was trimmed by 2 bases and the J gene end by 2 bases; junction bases not matched to a gene: 11. Germline CDR1 reads SGDLS; CDR2 reads YYNGEE. The CDR3: CASSVEDLAGGITDTQYF. CDR3 nucleotide sequence: TGTGCCAGCAGCGTCGAAGATTTAGCGGGAGGTATCACAGATACGCAGTATTTT.

The chain has TRBV27 and TRBJ2-7; D is unclear. The V end lost 2 bases, the J end lost 6 bases, and 11 bases lay between the germline ends. The CDR3 covers 13 residues. The V gene's germline CDR1 is MNHEY and CDR2 SMNVEV (reference sequence). CDR3 in amino acids: CASSLGPSLEQYF. CDR3 in DNA: TGTGCCAGCAGTTTAGGGCCCAGTCTCGAGCAGTACTTC.

The V call is TRBV27, the J call TRBJ1-2; 8 nucleotides agree with TRBD1. Germline assignment: CDR1 MNHEY and CDR2 SMNVEV (reference sequence). The CDR3 loop spans 17 amino acids. The V segment lost 7 bases and the J segment 1 base; nucleotides outside the gene matches: 14. CDR3 in amino acids: CASTPHPLTGDNYGYTF. The CDR3 coding sequence is TGTGCCAGCACCCCTCACCCCCTGACAGGGGATAACTATGGCTACACCTTC.

The chain employs TRBV10-1 and TRBJ2-7; 14 positions match TRBD2. Trimming removed 4 bases from V and 7 bases from J; junction bases left unmatched: 9. CDR1 WNHNN and CDR2 SYGVQD come from the germline V gene (reference sequence). The CDR3 consists of 16 residues. CDR3 sequence (DNA): TGCGCCAGCAGTGTGACTAGCGGGAGGGCCCGAGGGGAGCAGTACTTC. It is translated as CASSVTSGRARGEQYF.

The chain carries TRBV7-3 and TRBJ2-1, with D maybe TRBD1 (5 bases). This CDR3 contains 14 residues. Germline V gene sequence: CDR1 SGHTA, CDR2 FQGTGA. The V and J ends lost 4 bases and 7 bases respectively, with 14 bases between them. The CDR3 DNA reads as TGTGCCAGCAGCTATCAGGGAATGTGGAATGAGCAGTTCTTC. Protein product: CASSYQGMWNEQFF.

The chain uses TRBV11-3 and TRBJ2-5; 10 bases fit TRBD1. This CDR3 region has 15 residues. Losses at the gene ends were 5 bases for V and 5 bases for J; bases not matched to a gene: 8. The germline gives CDR1 SGHNT, CDR2 YENEEA. The CDR3 loop is CASSLTTGGWETQYF. As DNA, the CDR3 is TGTGCCAGCAGCCTGACGACAGGGGGCTGGGAGACCCAGTACTTC.

V is TRBV5-5 and J is TRBJ1-5, with D unresolved. Trimming cost V 4 bases and J 3 bases, with 14 bases left between them. Germline assignment: CDR1 SGHKS and CDR2 YYEKEE (reference sequence). The CDR3 runs to 15 residues. CDR3 protein: CASSPRWRDNQPQHF. CDR3 sequence (DNA): TGTGCCAGCAGCCCTCGCTGGAGGGACAATCAGCCCCAGCATTTT.